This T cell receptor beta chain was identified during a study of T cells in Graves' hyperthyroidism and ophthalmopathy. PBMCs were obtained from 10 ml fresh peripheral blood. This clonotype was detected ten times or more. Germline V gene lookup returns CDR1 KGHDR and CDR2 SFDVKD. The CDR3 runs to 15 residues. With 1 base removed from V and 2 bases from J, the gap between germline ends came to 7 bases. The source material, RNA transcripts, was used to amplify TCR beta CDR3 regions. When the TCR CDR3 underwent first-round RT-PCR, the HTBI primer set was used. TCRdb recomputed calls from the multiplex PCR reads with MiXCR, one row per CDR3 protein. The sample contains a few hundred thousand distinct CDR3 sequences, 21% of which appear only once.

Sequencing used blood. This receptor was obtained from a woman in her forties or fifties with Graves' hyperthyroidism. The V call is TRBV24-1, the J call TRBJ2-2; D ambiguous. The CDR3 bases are TGTGCCACCAGTGATTTCGGCTCAAACACCGGGGAGCTGTTTTTT. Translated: CATSDFGSNTGELFF.